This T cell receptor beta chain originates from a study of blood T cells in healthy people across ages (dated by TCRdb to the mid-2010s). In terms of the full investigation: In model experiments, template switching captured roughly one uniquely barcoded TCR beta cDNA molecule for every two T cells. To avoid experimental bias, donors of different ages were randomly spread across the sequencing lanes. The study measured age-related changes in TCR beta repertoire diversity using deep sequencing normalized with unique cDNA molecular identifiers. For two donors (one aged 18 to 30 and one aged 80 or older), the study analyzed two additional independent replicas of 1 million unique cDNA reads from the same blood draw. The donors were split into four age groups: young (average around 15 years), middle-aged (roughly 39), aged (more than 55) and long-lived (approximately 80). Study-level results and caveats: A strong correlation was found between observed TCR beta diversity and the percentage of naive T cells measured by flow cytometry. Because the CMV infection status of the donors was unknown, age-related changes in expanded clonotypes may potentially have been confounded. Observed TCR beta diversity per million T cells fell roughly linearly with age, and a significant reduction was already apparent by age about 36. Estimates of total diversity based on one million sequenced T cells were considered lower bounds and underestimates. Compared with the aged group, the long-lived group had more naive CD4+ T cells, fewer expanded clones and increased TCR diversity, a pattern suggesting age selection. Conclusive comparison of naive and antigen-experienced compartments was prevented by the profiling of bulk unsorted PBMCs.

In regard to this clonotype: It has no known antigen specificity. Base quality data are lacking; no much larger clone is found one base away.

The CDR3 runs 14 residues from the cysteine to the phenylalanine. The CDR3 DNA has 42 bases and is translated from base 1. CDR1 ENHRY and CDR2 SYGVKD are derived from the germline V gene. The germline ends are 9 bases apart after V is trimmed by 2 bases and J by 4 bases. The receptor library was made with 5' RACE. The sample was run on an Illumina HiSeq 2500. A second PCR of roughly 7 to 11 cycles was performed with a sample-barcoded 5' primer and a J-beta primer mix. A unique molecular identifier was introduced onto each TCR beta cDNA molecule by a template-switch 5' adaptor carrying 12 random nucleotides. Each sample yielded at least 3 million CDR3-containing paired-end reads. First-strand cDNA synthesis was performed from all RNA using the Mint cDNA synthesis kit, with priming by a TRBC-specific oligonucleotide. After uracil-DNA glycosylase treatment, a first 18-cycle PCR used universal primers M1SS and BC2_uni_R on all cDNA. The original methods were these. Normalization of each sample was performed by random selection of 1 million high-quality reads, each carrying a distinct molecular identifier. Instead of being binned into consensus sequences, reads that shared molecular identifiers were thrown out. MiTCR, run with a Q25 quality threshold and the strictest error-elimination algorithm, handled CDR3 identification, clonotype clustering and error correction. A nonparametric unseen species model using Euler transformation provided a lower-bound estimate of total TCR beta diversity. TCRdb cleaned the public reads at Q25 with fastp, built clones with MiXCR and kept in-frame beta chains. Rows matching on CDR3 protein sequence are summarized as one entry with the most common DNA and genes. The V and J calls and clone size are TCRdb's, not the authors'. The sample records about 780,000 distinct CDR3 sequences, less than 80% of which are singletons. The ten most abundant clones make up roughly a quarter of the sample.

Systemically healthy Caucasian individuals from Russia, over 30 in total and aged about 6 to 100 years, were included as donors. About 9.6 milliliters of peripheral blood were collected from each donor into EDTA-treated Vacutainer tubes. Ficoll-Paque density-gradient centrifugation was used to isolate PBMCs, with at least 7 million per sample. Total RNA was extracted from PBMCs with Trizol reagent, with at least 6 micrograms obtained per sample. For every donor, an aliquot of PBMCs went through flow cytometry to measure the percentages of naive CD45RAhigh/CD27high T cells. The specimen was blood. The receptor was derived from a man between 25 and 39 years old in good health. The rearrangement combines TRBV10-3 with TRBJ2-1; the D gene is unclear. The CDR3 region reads CAISEGMRYNEQFF. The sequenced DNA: TGTGCCATCAGTGAGGGAATGAGGTACAATGAGCAGTTCTTC.